Listed below are T cell receptor beta chains from one sample, sequenced in a study of chemoradiotherapy in HPV16-positive cancers. Repertoires were generated with immunoSEQ multiplex PCR, while TCRdb's copy carries only in-frame clones and drops some. Of about 39,000 clones detected, about 77% appear once; the ten largest clones hold about 5.5%. The sequencing here drew on blood, taken from a patient who underwent chemoradiotherapy. These receptors were collected from a human donor with HPV-associated anogenital cancer. Both conserved end residues are part of each CDR3. D genes are given only for firm matches. Some rows mark clone size as missing; the rest say once, few, many or name a class of expanded clone.

TRBJ2-7,TRBV19,TRBD1,few,TGTGCCAGTAGTGCCCCGGGACAGGGGCTATGGGAGCAGTACTTC,CASSAPGQGLWEQYF
TRBJ2-5,TRBV6-1,.,.,TGTGCCAGCAGTGAAGCGCCCAGGGCGCCAGAGACCCAGTACTTC,CASSEAPRAPETQYF
TRBJ1-2,TRBV19,.,few,TGTGCCAGTAGTATAGAGGGGACCAGGAGATCCGGCTACACCTTC,CASSIEGTRRSGYTF
TRBJ1-4,TRBV5-1,TRBD1,.,TGCGCCAGCAGCTTCAGTGCACAGGGGCGGAGTGAAAAACTGTTTTTT,CASSFSAQGRSEKLFF
TRBJ2-3,TRBV2,TRBD1,.,TGTGCCAGTAGTACAGGGGTCCGTGAGAATACGCAGTATTTT,CASSTGVRENTQYF
TRBJ1-1,TRBV5-1,.,.,TGCGCCAGCAGCTTGGAAACAGCTTCTCAAGCTTTCTTT,CASSLETASQAFF
TRBJ1-5,TRBV5-6,.,.,TGTGCCAGCAGCATGCAGGGGTCGAATCAGCCCCAGCATTTT,CASSMQGSNQPQHF
TRBJ2-7,TRBV5-4,TRBD1,.,TGTGCCAGCAGCTTGTTGGGACAGAGCTACGAGCAGTACTTC,CASSLLGQSYEQYF
TRBJ2-1,TRBV5-6,TRBD2,once,TGTGCCAGCAGCTCCGGGACTAGCGGGGGGGCCGGGGGTTCGGATGAGCAGTTCTTC,CASSSGTSGGAGGSDEQFF
TRBJ2-2,TRBV27,.,.,TGTGCCAGCCGACAGCAAGCGGCTCCCGTCGGGGAGCTGTTTTTT,CASRQQAAPVGELFF
TRBJ1-2,TRBV25-1,.,.,TGTGCCAGCAGGGCCGAAGCGGTACCTGGCTACACCTTC,CASRAEAVPGYTF